This T cell receptor beta chain was documented in a study of T cell responses to AZD1222 COVID-19 vaccine. Study summary: Second-dose recipients at about 4 or about 12 weeks were treated as one pooled group.

Germline V gene data show CDR1 as LGHNA and CDR2 as YNFKEQ. The CDR3 extends over 14 amino acids. V was shortened by 10 bases and J by 2 bases, with 16 bases between the two germline ends. The study, taken as a whole, reports: The donor cohort was predominantly white British with a female majority, and clonal diversity may have been underestimated. CD4 TCRs associated with vaccination spanned spike, dominating at 160-218 and 743-854. Only a handful of AZD1222 recipients tested seropositive at baseline.

Repertoires were generated with immunoSEQ multiplex PCR, while TCRdb's copy carries only in-frame clones and drops some. The data contain 200,000 to 300,000 clones, 90% to 95% of them singletons. A note on this clone: Its antigen is unknown.

Specimen: peripheral blood, collected on day 0 of AZD1222 vaccination. The chain is built from TRBV4-2 and TRBJ2-3; TRBD1 or TRBD2 may be the D gene (5 bases each). This sequence originates from an adult in good health. CDR3 coding DNA: TGTGCCACCCGTTCCCCCGGGGCCACAGATACGCAGTATTTT. Translated: CATRSPGATDTQYF.